The clone carrying this T cell receptor beta chain was observed once. Its antigen is currently unknown. Described treatment: roughly 11-day PBMC culture with coronavirus spike peptide pools or control peptides (ViraFEST assay). With more than nine days of culture completed, CD4+ T cells were isolated by negative selection. At the Johns Hopkins FTIC core, DNA taken from cultured CD4+ T cells was sequenced by way of the Oncomine TCR Beta short-read assay. MiXCR, run by TCRdb on the PCR reads, gives a single entry per CDR3 protein. The sample lists 20,000 to 25,000 distinct CDR3 sequences, roughly 74% occurring once. Between the trimmed V and J ends, which lost 1 base and 0 bases, there was a span of 10 bases. The length of the CDR3 is 14 residues. Germline V gene lookup returns CDR1 DFQATT and CDR2 SNEGSKA (reference sequence). The sample comes from a study of vaccination and CD4 T cells after COVID-19. Study-level information: Between diagnosis and the drawing of post-COVID samples lay a median roughly 94 days (range 35 to 161). The stimulus for the cells was overlapping spike peptides derived from SARS-CoV-2, HCoV-NL63, HCoV-OC43 and HCoV-229E.

Study conclusions and caveats: Median numbers of SARS-CoV-2-reactive clonotypes increased from approximately 23 to 38 (not a significant change).

The V and J genes are TRBV20-1 and TRBJ2-7; D gene ambiguous. This receptor was identified in a human donor who had recovered from COVID-19. The sequenced sample consisted of CD4+ T cells from blood, cultured in vitro. The CDR3 reads CSARVLTHSYEQYF. CDR3 DNA: TGCAGTGCTAGAGTTCTAACACACTCCTACGAGCAGTACTTC.